The 15 T cell receptor beta chains below were found in one sample sequenced in a study of T cell responses to AZD1222 COVID-19 vaccine. The assay was immunoSEQ multiplex PCR, and TCRdb's table has in-frame clones only and misses some. This sample carries roughly 150,000 clones, just over 90% of them seen once, and the ten largest clones take about 1.7%. The sample in question was peripheral blood, obtained on day 0 of AZD1222 vaccination. Receptors were obtained from an adult in good health.

V and J are TRBV28 and TRBJ2-7; D possibly corresponds to TRBD1 (7 bases). Germline CDR1 is MDHEN and CDR2 is SYDVKM. Trimming stripped 5 bases from V and 2 bases from J, with 19 bases between. The CDR3 length is 16 residues. The CDR3 reads CASSVGGTADTYEQYF. The CDR3 nucleotides read TGTGCCAGCAGTGTCGGAGGGACAGCCGATACCTACGAGCAGTACTTC.

This chain links TRBV5-4 with TRBJ1-2, with D perhaps matching TRBD1 (5 bases). This CDR3 spans 14 amino acids. Trimming cost V 1 base and J 5 bases, with 12 bases left between them. The germline gives CDR1 SGHNT, CDR2 YYREEE (reference sequence). The CDR3 here is CASSLMRGVYGYTF. The CDR3 region has the DNA TGTGCCAGCAGCTTGATGAGGGGCGTTTATGGCTACACCTTC.

The V call is TRBV7-9, the J call TRBJ2-5; 8 bases match TRBD1. The CDR3 runs 15 residues. V lost 1 base and J lost 5; bases outside the gene matches: 6. From germline, CDR1 is SEHNR and CDR2 FQNEAQ (reference sequence). The CDR3 sequence: CASSLGGQEGETQYF. DNA of the CDR3: TGTGCCAGCAGCTTAGGGGGACAGGAAGGGGAGACCCAGTACTTC.

The chain carries TRBV7-9 and TRBJ1-1; D is ambiguous. CDR1 is SEHNR and CDR2 is FQNEAQ in the germline V gene (reference sequence). The CDR3 length is 13 residues. V was shortened by 7 bases and J by 2 bases, with 11 bases between the two germline ends. CDR3 coding DNA: TGTGCCAGCATCCGGACTGATAACACTGAAGCTTTCTTT. Translating gives CASIRTDNTEAFF.

The genes are TRBV28 and TRBJ2-7; 7 positions match TRBD2. Trimming removed 7 bases from V and 2 bases from J; junction bases left unmatched: 23. Germline CDR1 is MDHEN and CDR2 is SYDVKM. The CDR3 covers 19 residues. The chain's CDR3 is CASTHREGGRSPSPYEQYF. As DNA, the CDR3 is TGTGCCAGCACCCATAGGGAGGGTGGACGTTCTCCCTCCCCCTACGAGCAGTACTTC.

The CDR3 DNA is TGTGCCAGTAGTATAGGAGGGGTCGGCAATCAGCCCCAGCATTTT. This encodes CASSIGGVGNQPQHF. The V and J genes are TRBV19 and TRBJ1-5; D is possibly TRBD1 (5 bases). CDR1 and CDR2 (germline): LNHDA, SQIVND (reference sequence). The CDR3 has 15 amino acids. With 1 base removed from V and 2 bases from J, the gap between germline ends came to 9 bases.

This clone was recorded once. V gene TRBV13 combines with J gene TRBJ2-1; D is uncertain. V was clipped by 5 bases and J by 8 bases, with 7 bases between them. The CDR3 is made up of 11 amino acids. Per germline, CDR1 PRHDT and CDR2 FYEKMQ (reference sequence). The CDR3 region is CASSARDEQFF. In DNA form, the CDR3 reads TGTGCCAGCAGCGCTAGGGATGAGCAGTTCTTC.

The CDR3 loop reads CASSLGPRDTEAFF. CDR3 DNA: TGTGCCAGCAGCTTAGGTCCGCGGGACACTGAAGCTTTCTTT. V gene TRBV7-9 combines with J gene TRBJ1-1; no definite D call. Trimming took 1 base from V and 3 from J, leaving 9 bases between them. Germline CDR1 is SEHNR and CDR2 is FQNEAQ (reference sequence). The length of the CDR3 is 14 residues.

In DNA, the CDR3 is TGTGCCAGCAAAGGCAACGACTATGGCTACACCTTC. Translation gives CASKGNDYGYTF. The rearrangement uses TRBV28 and TRBJ1-2; no definite D call. Germline assignment: CDR1 MDHEN and CDR2 SYDVKM. V was clipped by 7 bases and J by 3 bases, with 9 bases between them. This CDR3 has 12 amino acids.

The rearrangement uses TRBV7-3 and TRBJ2-1, with a possible D match to TRBD1 (6 bases). CDR1 and CDR2 (germline): SGHTA, FQGTGA. Trimming pared 4 bases from V and 4 bases from J, leaving 17 bases between. The CDR3 is 16 amino acids. The CDR3 region is CASSYTSGAPYNEQFF. The CDR3 DNA reads as TGTGCCAGCAGCTATACGTCAGGGGCCCCTTACAATGAGCAGTTCTTC.

The chain uses TRBV5-4 and TRBJ2-7, with TRBD2 matching 7 bases. CDR3 length: 16 amino acids. The J segment lost 3 bases and the V segment lost 3 bases, leaving 12 bases of the junction unmatched. The germline V gene has CDR1 SGHNT and CDR2 YYREEE (reference sequence). CDR3 sequence reads: CASSSERTSGGYEQYF. CDR3 DNA sequence: TGTGCCAGCAGCTCCGAAAGGACTAGTGGGGGCTACGAGCAGTACTTC.

The rearrangement joins TRBV19 to TRBJ2-3; 7 nucleotides match TRBD2. Looked up from germline, CDR1 is LNHDA and CDR2 is SQIVND (reference sequence). CDR3 size: 15 residues. V lost 6 bases and J lost 4; bases outside the gene matches: 10. CDR3 region: CASSPGAGWADTQYF. The CDR3 DNA reads TGTGCCAGTAGCCCTGGAGCGGGATGGGCAGATACGCAGTATTTT.

Comment on this clone: Because the CDR3's place on the DNA is in doubt, the DNA is left out and the CDR3 is given as listed by TCRdb. This CDR3 is CASSEYFGDTNTEAFF. The V and J genes are TRBV18 and TRBJ1-1. The CDR3 spans 16 amino acids, including both terminal residues. From germline, CDR1 is KGHSH and CDR2 LQKENI.

This chain uses TRBV28 with TRBJ2-1; weak D call: TRBD2 (6 bases). V lost 6 bases, J lost 4 bases, and 16 bases lay in between. The CDR3 covers 15 residues. Germline-derived CDR1 and CDR2 are MDHEN and SYDVKM. The CDR3 DNA is TGTGCCAGCAGCCATAGGGTAGCGGTATACAATGAGCAGTTCTTC. Translating gives CASSHRVAVYNEQFF.

This chain joins TRBV6-2 or TRBV6-3 and TRBJ2-1; TRBD2 matches 9 bases. With V trimmed by 5 bases and J by 9 bases, 8 bases remained unmatched. CDR3 length: 14 amino acids. Germline V CDR1 and CDR2: MNHEY, SVGEGT. In nucleotides, the CDR3 is TGTGCCAGCAGTCTCGGCGGGAGGGGTACTGAGCAGTTCTTC. Amino acids: CASSLGGRGTEQFF.